The entry below gives a single T cell receptor beta chain sequence along with its context. Its cognate antigen is unknown. The data derive from a study of blood T cells in healthy people across ages. Study details: Researchers report that template switching captured about one barcoded beta molecule per two T cells.

CDR3 size: 12 residues. Germline CDR1 LGHDT, CDR2 YNNKEL (reference sequence). Donation came from healthy Caucasian individuals in Russia who were aged about 6 to 95. A second PCR of about 7 to 11 cycles used a sample-barcoded 5' primer and a J-beta primer mix. Every cDNA molecule carried a tag from a template-switch adaptor bearing 12 random nucleotides. TCRdb itself ran the 5' RACE reads through MiXCR, one entry per CDR3 protein. Of about a million distinct CDR3 sequences listed, under 40% are singletons. Study results and limitations: Strong correlation linked observed beta diversity and percent naive T cells.

This TCR was recovered from a man younger than 35 in good health. The sample comprised blood. The chain carries TRBV3-1 and TRBJ2-4; the match to TRBD2 covers 8 bases. The J call may be faulty, since TRBJ2-5 better matches the DNA end. The CDR3 sequence is CASWTSRETQYF. Here the CDR3 DNA reads TGTGCCAGCTGGACTAGCAGAGAGACCCAGTACTTC.